Each of the 25 T cell receptor beta chains below was sequenced from the same sample in a study of T cell clonotyping in hematopoietic cell transplantation. TCRdb keeps only in-frame clones here, not all; method: immunoSEQ multiplex PCR. The sample has roughly 50,000 clones, about nine tenths seen once; the top ten hold 5.9%. Indicated time point: recipient sample about 28 days before transplant, after cytoreduction. Sequencing was performed on peripheral blood mononuclear cells, taken before stem cell transplant. These receptors came from a man aged 55-75 years with biphenotypic leukemia. Some clones in this sample may be carry-over from other donors' samples.

The CDR3 DNA sequence: TGTGCCAGCAGCGCTAACCGGGACAGGGGTGGAGATACGCAGTATTTT. This translates into CASSANRDRGGDTQYF. The chain couples TRBV5-6 to TRBJ2-3; 10 positions match TRBD1. V was clipped by 4 bases and J by 5 bases; unmatched bases: 10. Looked up from germline, CDR1 is SGHDT and CDR2 is YYEEEE. This CDR3 has 16 amino acids.

This clone occurred once. The V gene is TRBV11-2, the J gene TRBJ2-5, with 8 bases fitting TRBD2. CDR3 length: 18 amino acids. Germline V gives CDR1 SGHAT, CDR2 FQNNGV. J gave up 4 bases and V 5 bases, and 18 bases lay outside the gene matches. CDR3 bases: TGTGCCAGCAGCCGGGCAAGTCCGAGCGGGAGCGTTGGAGAGACCCAGTACTTC. Translation: CASSRASPSGSVGETQYF. Combining the CDR3 with reference TRBV11-2 and TRBJ2-5 gives the whole variable domain EAGVAQSPRYKIIEKRQSVAFWCNPISGHATLYWYQQILGQGPKLLIQFQNNGVVDDSQLPKDRFSAERLKGVDSTLKIQPAKLEDSAVYLCASSRASPSGSVGETQYFGPGTRLLVL.

The chain recombines TRBV7-2 with TRBJ1-1; D remains ambiguous. The CDR3 runs to 14 residues. V lost 2 bases and J 3 bases, leaving 10 bases between the germline ends. Looked up from germline, CDR1 is SGHTA and CDR2 is FQGNSA. The CDR3 region has the DNA TGTGCCAGCAGCTTATATGGCGAGGACACTGAAGCTTTCTTT. It specifies CASSLYGEDTEAFF.

This chain uses TRBV11-2 with TRBJ2-7, with unresolved D. Germline values: CDR1 SGHAT, CDR2 FQNNGV. The CDR3 is 14 residues long. V lost 0 bases, J lost 3 bases, and 9 bases lay in between. The CDR3 sequence: CASSLDHTNYEQYF. The CDR3 DNA is TGTGCCAGCAGCTTAGATCACACCAACTACGAGCAGTACTTC.

The rearrangement joins TRBV30 to TRBJ1-1, with 9 positions matching TRBD1. This CDR3 contains 15 residues. Trimming removed 5 bases from V and 1 base from J; junction bases left unmatched: 8. Looked up from germline, CDR1 is GTSNPN and CDR2 is SVGIG (reference sequence). The CDR3 bases are TGTGCCTGGCAAAGGGACAGGGCGGCGAACACTGAAGCTTTCTTT. Its protein is CAWQRDRAANTEAFF.

This clone was observed a handful of times. J is TRBJ2-7 and V is TRBV4-1; TRBD2 aligns across 9 bases. Germline loops: CDR1 MGHRA, CDR2 YSYEKL. J gave up 7 bases and V 4 bases, and 14 bases lay outside the gene matches. The length of the CDR3 is 16 residues. CDR3 nucleotides: TGCGCCAGCAGCCCCCGGGTAGCGGGAGCGACTTATGAGCAGTACTTC. As protein: CASSPRVAGATYEQYF.

This chain links TRBV19 with TRBJ2-2; 7 positions agree with TRBD1. The CDR3 is 17 residues long. V lost 8 bases to trimming and J lost 8 bases; unmatched junction nucleotides: 20. From germline, CDR1 is LNHDA and CDR2 SQIVND (reference sequence). CDR3 bases: TGTGCCAGTCACAGGCCTACAGGGGATCCAGTTAGGGGGGAGCTGTTTTTT. Protein sequence: CASHRPTGDPVRGELFF.

The chain links TRBV9 to TRBJ2-7; TRBD2 agrees at 10 bases. Trimming removed 4 bases from V and 6 bases from J; junction bases left unmatched: 13. Germline lookup yields CDR1 SGDLS and CDR2 YYNGEE. The CDR3 totals 16 residues. CDR3 protein: CASSSRVAGGTSEQYF. DNA of the CDR3: TGTGCCAGCAGCTCCCGGGTAGCGGGAGGTACATCCGAGCAGTACTTC.

V is TRBV27 and J is TRBJ2-7, with 10 bases matching TRBD1. Germline V gene data show CDR1 as MNHEY and CDR2 as SMNVEV (reference sequence). Unmatched junction bases numbered 10, after V lost 3 bases and J lost 5 bases. This CDR3 region has 16 residues. The CDR3 sequence: CASSFTRQGAKDEQYF. DNA for the CDR3: TGTGCCAGCAGTTTCACTCGACAGGGGGCTAAGGACGAGCAGTACTTC.

V and J are TRBV6-1 and TRBJ2-7, with 9 bases fitting TRBD1. V gave up 7 bases and J gave up 3 bases; unmatched junction bases: 4. CDR3 length equals 13 residues. Germline V CDR1 and CDR2: MNHNS, SASEGT. CDR3 bases: TGTGCCAGCACAAAGACAGGGGGCTACGAGCAGTACTTC. Residues: CASTKTGGYEQYF.

V usage is TRBV2 and J usage is TRBJ2-7, with 8 bases identical to TRBD1. The J segment lost 0 bases and the V segment lost 6 bases, leaving 4 bases of the junction unmatched. The germline V gene has CDR1 SNHLY and CDR2 FYNNEI. There are 14 residues in the CDR3. CDR3: CASRAGQVSYEQYF. CDR3 nucleotide sequence: TGTGCCAGCAGGGCGGGACAGGTCTCCTACGAGCAGTACTTC. Looking up the rest from reference TRBV2 and TRBJ2-7 gives the full variable domain: EPEVTQTPSHQVTQMGQEVILRCVPISNHLYFYWYRQILGQKVEFLVSFYNNEISEKSEIFDDQFSVERPDGSNFTLKIRSTKLEDSAMYFCASRAGQVSYEQYFGPGTRLTVT.

The chain couples TRBV30 to TRBJ2-7; the D gene is possibly TRBD2 (5 bases). This CDR3 contains 13 residues. CDR1 is GTSNPN, CDR2 SVGIG, per germline (reference sequence). The V and J ends lost 3 bases and 2 bases respectively, with 11 bases between them. The CDR3 reads CAWSDPGTYEQYF. CDR3 DNA sequence: TGTGCCTGGAGCGATCCGGGAACCTACGAGCAGTACTTC.

V usage is TRBV11-2 and J usage is TRBJ2-5, with 7 bases aligning to TRBD2. Trimming at V came to 0 bases and at J to 7 bases, leaving 14 bases not matched to a gene. CDR3 length: 17 residues. Germline CDR1 and CDR2: SGHAT and FQNNGV. The DNA for the CDR3 is TGTGCCAGCAGCTTAGATTTGGCCAGCGGGGTCGACGGGACCCAGTACTTC. It specifies CASSLDLASGVDGTQYF.

Only a few counts were recorded for this clone. This sequence joins TRBV19 and TRBJ1-2; the D is unclear. This CDR3 region has 15 residues. Germline lookup yields CDR1 LNHDA and CDR2 SQIVND (reference sequence). The germline V and J ends were trimmed by 4 bases and 4 bases, with 16 bases remaining between them. The CDR3, as DNA: TGTGCCAGTAGTAACCGGCCCTCGGAGGCCTATGGCTACACCTTC. It specifies CASSNRPSEAYGYTF.

The V and J genes are TRBV19 and TRBJ1-5; D remains ambiguous. This CDR3 is built from 15 residues. V was cut by 2 bases and J by 3 bases, with 11 bases left in between. The germline CDR1 and CDR2 sequences are LNHDA and SQIVND (reference sequence). CDR3 loop: CASSIRMVLNQPQHF. The CDR3 coding sequence is TGTGCCAGTAGTATACGTATGGTCCTCAATCAGCCCCAGCATTTT.

In DNA form, the CDR3 reads TGTGCCACCAGCAGAGATAATAGAGGGGGATATGGCTACACCTTC. Translated: CATSRDNRGGYGYTF. The V call is TRBV15, the J call TRBJ1-2; maybe TRBD1 (6 bases). From germline, CDR1 is LNHNV and CDR2 YYDKDF (reference sequence). CDR3 length: 15 amino acids. Trimming cost V 0 bases and J 5 bases, with 13 bases left between them.

The gene calls are TRBV9 and TRBJ1-1, with D possibly TRBD1 on 5 matching bases. Germline CDR1 SGDLS, CDR2 YYNGEE. The V gene lost 0 bases and the J gene lost 2 bases, with 8 bases spanning the gap. The CDR3 spans 14 residues. In DNA, the CDR3 is TGTGCCAGCAGCGTAGGGGGCTATAACACTGAAGCTTTCTTT. Translated: CASSVGGYNTEAFF. Together with reference TRBV9 and TRBJ1-1, the CDR3 gives the full variable domain: DSGVTQTPKHLITATGQRVTLRCSPRSGDLSVYWYQQSLDQGLQFLIQYYNGEERAKGNILERFSAQQFPDLHSELNLSSLELGDSALYFCASSVGGYNTEAFFGQGTRLTVV.

V gene TRBV2 combines with J gene TRBJ2-7; D gene uncertain. The ends were cut back, 1 base at V and 1 base at J, with 8 bases in the middle. The CDR3 has 14 residues. Germline V gives CDR1 SNHLY, CDR2 FYNNEI. The CDR3 protein is CASSEGRQSYEQYF. CDR3 DNA sequence: TGTGCCAGCAGTGAAGGAAGACAATCCTACGAGCAGTACTTC. The entire variable domain, with the rest obtained from reference TRBV2 and TRBJ2-7, is as follows: EPEVTQTPSHQVTQMGQEVILRCVPISNHLYFYWYRQILGQKVEFLVSFYNNEISEKSEIFDDQFSVERPDGSNFTLKIRSTKLEDSAMYFCASSEGRQSYEQYFGPGTRLTVT.

This chain links TRBV30 with TRBJ2-7; 13 nucleotides line up with TRBD2. This CDR3 has 16 amino acids. The V segment lost 3 bases and the J segment 11 bases; nucleotides outside the gene matches: 16. CDR1 is GTSNPN and CDR2 is SVGIG in the germline V gene (reference sequence). CDR3: CAWRTARTSGRNPKYF. CDR3 DNA: TGTGCCTGGAGAACTGCCCGGACTAGCGGGAGAAACCCCAAGTACTTC.

The genes are TRBV11-2 and TRBJ2-5; TRBD2 agrees at 8 bases. This CDR3 region has 14 residues. The trim removed 1 base at V and 5 bases at J, leaving 3 bases unmatched. The germline gives CDR1 SGHAT, CDR2 FQNNGV. The CDR3 nucleotides are TGTGCCAGCAGCTTAGCAGCGGGAGTGGAGACCCAGTACTTC. Translation: CASSLAAGVETQYF.

The rearrangement joins TRBV15 to TRBJ2-3, with 10 bases that match TRBD2. This CDR3 spans 16 amino acids. The V gene's germline CDR1 is LNHNV and CDR2 YYDKDF (reference sequence). Unmatched junction bases numbered 9, after V lost 1 base and J lost 8 bases. CDR3 region: CATSRGLAGVKATQYF. CDR3 sequence (DNA): TGTGCCACCAGCAGAGGGCTAGCGGGAGTTAAAGCTACGCAGTATTTT.

The chain uses TRBV5-1 and TRBJ2-7; D unresolved. CDR1 is SGHRS and CDR2 is YFSETQ in the germline V gene. The V end lost 4 bases, the J end lost 6 bases, and 8 bases lay between the germline ends. The CDR3 length is 11 residues. CDR3 sequence reads: CASSTVGEQYF. CDR3 nucleotide sequence: TGCGCCAGCAGCACCGTCGGCGAGCAGTACTTC.

This chain links TRBV9 with TRBJ2-2; no definite D call. In germline, CDR1 is SGDLS, CDR2 YYNGEE. Trimming stripped 2 bases from V and 6 bases from J, with 8 bases between. The CDR3 sequence is 13 residues long. Here the CDR3 DNA reads TGTGCCAGCAGCGTCTACGGAGCCGGGGAGCTGTTTTTT. Its translation is CASSVYGAGELFF.

CDR3 loop: CASSIGIFNSYNEQFF. CDR3 in DNA: TGTGCCAGTAGTATAGGCATCTTCAACTCCTACAATGAGCAGTTCTTC. The chain uses TRBV19 and TRBJ2-1; D unresolved. The CDR3 covers 16 residues. Germline V lookup: CDR1 LNHDA, CDR2 SQIVND (reference sequence). V lost 1 base to trimming and J lost 0 bases, with 10 bases between them. The full variable domain, its missing parts supplied by reference TRBV19 and TRBJ2-1, is DGGITQSPKYLFRKEGQNVTLSCEQNLNHDAMYWYRQDPGQGLRLIYYSQIVNDFQKGDIAEGYSVSREKKESFPLTVTSAQKNPTAFYLCASSIGIFNSYNEQFFGPGTRLTVL.

This clone was counted once. V usage is TRBV30 and J usage is TRBJ2-7, with D perhaps matching TRBD2 (6 bases). The CDR3 has 15 amino acids. Per the germline V gene, CDR1 is GTSNPN and CDR2 is SVGIG (reference sequence). V lost 2 bases and J lost 0, with 14 bases in between. CDR3 amino acids: CAWSLGRGSSYEQYF. Here the CDR3 DNA reads TGTGCCTGGAGTCTAGGACGGGGGAGCTCCTACGAGCAGTACTTC.